Listed below are T cell receptor beta chains from one sample, sequenced in a study of blood T cell repertoires in COVID-19. Produced via immunoSEQ multiplex PCR; TCRdb's table is partial and in-frame only. The profile shows 150,000 to 180,000 clones, 75% to 85% of them singletons. Specimen: peripheral blood. The receptors originated from a man in his sixties with acute or convalescent COVID-19. CDR3s include the opening cysteine and the closing phenylalanine or tryptophan. Fields, in order: CDR3 protein, J gene, V gene.

CDR3aa: CASGLGGTPETQYF
j_gene: TRBJ2-5
v_gene: TRBV12-5

CDR3aa: CASSYRDTQYF
j_gene: TRBJ2-3
v_gene: TRBV6-5

CDR3aa: CASSVLGSAMAFF
j_gene: TRBJ1-1
v_gene: TRBV9

CDR3aa: CASNPGGTGAHEQYF
j_gene: TRBJ2-7
v_gene: TRBV28

CDR3aa: CASSLGPRTGELFF
j_gene: TRBJ2-2
v_gene: TRBV13

CDR3aa: CASSQEASGGLLNSYNEQFF
j_gene: TRBJ2-1
v_gene: TRBV4-3

CDR3aa: CASIPQRGRTGELFF
j_gene: TRBJ2-2
v_gene: TRBV6-5

CDR3aa: CASSTGTSGGPPYEQYF
j_gene: TRBJ2-7
v_gene: TRBV3-1/TRBV3-2

CDR3aa: CASSLGGQGIYEQYF
j_gene: TRBJ2-7
v_gene: TRBV7-2

CDR3aa: CASSAGGGHQKGEQYF
j_gene: TRBJ2-7
v_gene: TRBV9

CDR3aa: CSVLGQGGYTF
j_gene: TRBJ1-2
v_gene: TRBV29-1

CDR3aa: CASSAGTAYGYTF
j_gene: TRBJ1-2
v_gene: TRBV25-1

CDR3aa: CASSAPGGAGTGELFF
j_gene: TRBJ2-2
v_gene: TRBV7-3

CDR3aa: CATSRDAGFGYTF
j_gene: TRBJ1-2
v_gene: TRBV15

CDR3aa: CASSLVGGAGGNQPQHF
j_gene: TRBJ1-5
v_gene: TRBV7-2

CDR3aa: CASQQGLGTDTQYF
j_gene: TRBJ2-3
v_gene: TRBV27

CDR3aa: CASSVPGMGDTQYF
j_gene: TRBJ2-3
v_gene: TRBV9

CDR3aa: CASSTVSGNTIYF
j_gene: TRBJ1-3
v_gene: TRBV6-6